This T cell receptor beta chain was sequenced during a study of T cell changes during pregnancy in multiple sclerosis. Libraries were prepared by immunoSEQ multiplex PCR; TCRdb keeps only in-frame clonotypes and omits some of them. The sample shows fewer than 40,000 clones, about 90% of them seen only once. The sequence was obtained from a female donor in good health, enrolled as a control in a pregnancy study. The sample was CD4+ T cells from peripheral blood mononuclear cells, taken after pregnancy.

CDR3: CASSRSETGGDYGYTF. CDR3 coding DNA: TGTGCCAGCAGCCGTTCCGAGACAGGGGGCGACTATGGCTACACCTTC. The chain joins TRBV7-2 to TRBJ1-2; 10 positions match TRBD1. CDR1 and CDR2 from the germline V gene are SGHTA and FQGNSA. Losses at the gene ends were 5 bases for V and 3 bases for J; bases not matched to a gene: 9. The CDR3 contains 16 residues.